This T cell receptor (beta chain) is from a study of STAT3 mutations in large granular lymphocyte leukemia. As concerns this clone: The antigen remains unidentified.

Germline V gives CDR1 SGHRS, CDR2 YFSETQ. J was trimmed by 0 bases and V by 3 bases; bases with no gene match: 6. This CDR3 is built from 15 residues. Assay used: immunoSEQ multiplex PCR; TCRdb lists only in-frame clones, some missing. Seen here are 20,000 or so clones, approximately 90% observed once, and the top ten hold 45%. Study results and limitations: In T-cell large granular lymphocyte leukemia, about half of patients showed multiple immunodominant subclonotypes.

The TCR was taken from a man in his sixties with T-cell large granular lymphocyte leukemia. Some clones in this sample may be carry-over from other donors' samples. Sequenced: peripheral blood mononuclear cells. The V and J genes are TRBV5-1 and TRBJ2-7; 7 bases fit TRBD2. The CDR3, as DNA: TGCGCCAGCAGCTCTTCAGCGGGACTCTCCTACGAGCAGTACTTC. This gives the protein CASSSSAGLSYEQYF.